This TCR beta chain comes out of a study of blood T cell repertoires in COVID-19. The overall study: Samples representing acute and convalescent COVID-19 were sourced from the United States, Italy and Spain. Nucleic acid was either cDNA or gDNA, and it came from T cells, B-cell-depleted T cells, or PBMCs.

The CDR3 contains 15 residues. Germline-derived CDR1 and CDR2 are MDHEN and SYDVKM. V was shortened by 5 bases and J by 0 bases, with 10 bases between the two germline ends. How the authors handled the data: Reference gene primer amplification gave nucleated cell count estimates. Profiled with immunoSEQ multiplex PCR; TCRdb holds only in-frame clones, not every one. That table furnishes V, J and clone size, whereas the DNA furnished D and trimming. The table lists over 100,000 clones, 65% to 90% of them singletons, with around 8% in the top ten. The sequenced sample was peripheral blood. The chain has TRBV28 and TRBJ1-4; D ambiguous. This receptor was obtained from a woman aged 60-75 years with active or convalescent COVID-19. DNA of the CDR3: TGTGCCAGCAGTACCCGACTGACAACTAATGAAAAACTGTTTTTT. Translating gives CASSTRLTTNEKLFF.